The 29 T cell receptor beta chains in this list originate from one sample, sequenced in a study of CD8 T cells in ankylosing spondylitis. General study findings and limits: There was a TCR beta motif, made of several highly homologous variants, that appeared characteristic of ankylosing spondylitis blood.

Their antigens remain unidentified. TCRdb itself ran the 5' RACE reads through MiXCR, one entry per CDR3 protein. The table shows approximately 500,000 distinct CDR3 sequences, with about 13% occurring only once. The sequencing sample was made of blood, either unsorted or a sorted T cell fraction (not recorded which). The receptors come from a male donor with ankylosing spondylitis.

This clonotype showed up just a few times. The V call is TRBV20-1, the J call TRBJ1-3; D remains unclear. Germline-derived CDR1 and CDR2 are DFQATT and SNEGSKA (reference sequence). The CDR3 runs to 13 residues. With 5 bases removed from V and 3 bases from J, the gap between germline ends came to 11 bases. The CDR3 spells CSAGGFDGNTIYF. CDR3 sequence (DNA): TGCAGTGCTGGAGGGTTCGATGGAAACACCATATATTTT.

The chain uses TRBV11-2 and TRBJ2-1, with 8 positions matching TRBD2. The CDR3 consists of 17 residues. Germline trimming cut 1 base from V and 3 bases from J; bases unmatched to any gene: 8. CDR1 and CDR2 from the germline V gene are SGHAT and FQNNGV. The CDR3 region is CASSLGSAGGFYNEQFF. DNA of the CDR3: TGTGCCAGCAGCTTAGGATCGGCGGGAGGTTTCTACAATGAGCAGTTCTTC.

This clonotype was counted only a few times. This chain connects TRBV20-1 to TRBJ2-3; 8 nucleotides line up with TRBD2. V shed 5 bases, J shed 1 base, and the junction held 8 bases outside the gene matches. The CDR3 length is 15 residues. Germline V gives CDR1 DFQATT, CDR2 SNEGSKA (reference sequence). The chain's CDR3 is CSAPPPGLGTDTQYF. The CDR3 DNA reads TGCAGTGCTCCACCTCCGGGACTAGGCACAGATACGCAGTATTTT.

In its sample, this clonotype was seen a few times. The V gene is TRBV24-1, the J gene TRBJ2-7; perhaps D is TRBD1 or TRBD2 (5 bases each). Trimming took 9 bases from V and 5 from J, leaving 16 bases between them. The CDR3 length is 13 residues. Germline CDR1 reads KGHDR; CDR2 reads SFDVKD. CDR3 nucleotides: TGTGCCACCTCCCCCGGCAGGGACCACGAGCAGTACTTC. Its protein is CATSPGRDHEQYF.

The chain links TRBV20-1 to TRBJ2-3, with 8 bases aligning to TRBD2. This CDR3 is built from 14 residues. The ends lost 0 bases at V and 5 bases at J; junction bases unmatched: 4. CDR1 DFQATT and CDR2 SNEGSKA come from the germline V gene (reference sequence). CDR3 in DNA: TGCAGTGCTAGAGATATCAGCGGGAGAGATACGCAGTATTTT. Translated, it gives CSARDISGRDTQYF.

For the CDR3, the DNA is TGTGCCAGCAGTTCCCTGATGGTAGCGGAAGACCACGAGCAGTACTTC. Its protein product is CASSSLMVAEDHEQYF. The chain recombines TRBV27 with TRBJ2-7; D might be TRBD2 (6 bases). From germline, CDR1 is MNHEY and CDR2 SMNVEV (reference sequence). The CDR3 loop spans 16 amino acids. Trimming pared 4 bases from V and 5 bases from J, leaving 21 bases between.

This clonotype appeared a few times. CDR3 bases: TGTGCCAGCAATAAGGACAGTCCGAACACTGAAGCTTTCTTT. It specifies CASNKDSPNTEAFF. The chain joins TRBV21-1 to TRBJ1-1; the table's D gene call, TRBD1, was not cross checked with the DNA. TRBV21-1 is designated a pseudogene. CDR3 length: 14 amino acids.

The chain combines TRBV12-3 or TRBV12-4 with TRBJ2-5; the D is unclear. The CDR3 extends over 14 amino acids. Trimming left V 5 bases short and J 3 bases short, with 13 bases between. The CDR3 reads CASSTSRGEETQYF. DNA for the CDR3: TGTGCCAGCAGTACCTCTAGAGGAGAAGAGACCCAGTACTTC.

The rearrangement links TRBV3-1 to TRBJ1-2; perhaps TRBD1 as D (5 bases). V was shortened by 0 bases and J by 2 bases, with 7 bases between the two germline ends. CDR1 LGHDT and CDR2 YNNKEL come from the germline V gene (reference sequence). This CDR3 comprises 14 residues. The CDR3 DNA reads TGTGCCAGCAGCCAAGACTGGGGGAACTATGGCTACACCTTC. Its protein is CASSQDWGNYGYTF. The full variable domain, completed using reference TRBV3-1 and TRBJ1-2, is DTAVSQTPKYLVTQMGNDKSIKCEQNLGHDTMYWYKQDSKKFLKIMFSYNNKELIINETVPNRFSPKSPDKAHLNLHINSLELGDSAVYFCASSQDWGNYGYTFGSGTRLTVV.

A note on this clonotype: The final CDR3 position lacks the conserved phenylalanine or tryptophan, pointing to a likely read error. V and J are TRBV6-2 or TRBV6-3 and TRBJ1-1; 7 bases align to TRBD1. The CDR3 runs to 15 residues. V lost 1 base, J lost 6 bases, and 8 bases stayed unmatched. Germline lookup yields CDR1 MNHEY and CDR2 SVGEGT. CDR3 in DNA: TGTGCCAGCAGTTACTACCCTGACAGGGACCCTGAAGCTTTCCTT. This translates into CASSYYPDRDPEAFL.

V gene TRBV2 combines with J gene TRBJ1-1; D might be TRBD1 (5 bases). Germline values: CDR1 SNHLY, CDR2 FYNNEI. The CDR3 loop spans 13 amino acids. V was trimmed by 8 bases and J by 4 bases, leaving 14 bases between them. CDR3 region: CASLFQGLTEAFF. CDR3 nucleotide sequence: TGTGCCAGCCTCTTTCAGGGTCTCACTGAAGCTTTCTTT. The whole variable domain, remainder taken from reference TRBV2 and TRBJ1-1, is EPEVTQTPSHQVTQMGQEVILRCVPISNHLYFYWYRQILGQKVEFLVSFYNNEISEKSEIFDDQFSVERPDGSNFTLKIRSTKLEDSAMYFCASLFQGLTEAFFGQGTRLTVV.

V usage is TRBV4-1 and J usage is TRBJ2-2, with 7 nucleotides matching TRBD1. CDR1 MGHRA and CDR2 YSYEKL come from the germline V gene. This CDR3 comprises 14 residues. Trimming cost V 4 bases and J 5 bases; bases outside gene matches: 4. The CDR3 DNA reads TGCGCCAGCAGCCGCGACAGGGAGACCGGGGAGCTGTTTTTT. Its protein product is CASSRDRETGELFF.

This clonotype turned up a few times. V usage is TRBV7-2 and J usage is TRBJ1-1; D remains ambiguous. CDR3 size: 13 residues. V shed 4 bases and J shed 6 bases, with 12 bases lying between them. Germline values: CDR1 SGHTA, CDR2 FQGNSA. The CDR3 region is CASSSSAGSEAFF. In DNA form, the CDR3 reads TGTGCCAGCAGCTCGTCGGCCGGGTCTGAAGCTTTCTTT.

This clonotype has a handful of counts. The chain employs TRBV5-1 and TRBJ1-4; TRBD1 might be the D (6 bases). The CDR3 loop spans 15 amino acids. Germline V gives CDR1 SGHRS, CDR2 YFSETQ. The V gene lost 4 bases and the J gene lost 4 bases, with 14 bases spanning the gap. The CDR3 DNA follows: TGCGCCAGCAGCCAGCAGGGGTCCTTTAATGAAAAACTGTTTTTT. Its protein is CASSQQGSFNEKLFF.

In its sample, this clonotype was seen many times. This rearrangement joins TRBV4-1 to TRBJ2-7, with 9 nucleotides matching TRBD2. Losses at the gene ends were 0 bases for V and 1 base for J; bases not matched to a gene: 4. Germline lookup yields CDR1 MGHRA and CDR2 YSYEKL. The CDR3 is made up of 16 amino acids. This CDR3 reads CASSQDQSGGSYEQYV. The CDR3 nucleotides are TGCGCCAGCAGCCAAGATCAAAGCGGGGGGTCCTACGAGCAGTACGTC.

This clonotype was detected only a few times. The J gene is TRBJ1-1, the V gene TRBV20-1; D is unresolved. This CDR3 region has 13 residues. V was shortened by 6 bases and J by 6 bases, with 17 bases between the two germline ends. The germline gives CDR1 DFQATT, CDR2 SNEGSKA (reference sequence). The CDR3, as DNA: TGCAGTGCCCCGGTCTTCAGCGGGGCTGAAGCTTTCTTT. Protein: CSAPVFSGAEAFF.

In its sample, this clonotype was seen a few times. This chain joins TRBV20-1 and TRBJ1-6; 7 nucleotides line up with TRBD1. J lost 0 bases, V lost 3 bases, and 8 bases had no gene match. The CDR3 consists of 17 residues. Germline loops: CDR1 DFQATT, CDR2 SNEGSKA (reference sequence). The CDR3: CSASYRGHSSYNSPLHF. The CDR3 coding sequence is TGCAGTGCTAGTTACAGGGGACATAGCTCCTATAATTCACCCCTCCACTTT.

V usage is TRBV29-1 and J usage is TRBJ2-1, with TRBD2 identical over 11 bases. V was pared by 5 bases and J by 9 bases, with 3 bases of the junction left unmatched. Germline V gives CDR1 SQVTM, CDR2 ANQGSEA. This CDR3 is built from 12 residues. CDR3 coding DNA: TGCAGCGTTCTAGCGGGAGGATTTGAGCAGTTCTTC. This sequence encodes CSVLAGGFEQFF.

This clonotype appeared a few times. The rearrangement uses TRBV20-1 and TRBJ2-3, with 14 bases matching TRBD2. The CDR3 sequence is 17 residues long. V gave up 6 bases and J gave up 1 base; unmatched junction bases: 9. Germline CDR1 reads DFQATT; CDR2 reads SNEGSKA (reference sequence). As DNA, the CDR3 is TGCAGTGCCGCTGGACTAGCGGGAGGAGGCGGCACAGATACGCAGTATTTT. This translates into CSAAGLAGGGGTDTQYF.

The chain's CDR3 is CASSNGQKIQETQYF. The CDR3 DNA sequence: TGCGCCAGCAGCAATGGACAGAAGATCCAAGAGACCCAGTACTTC. The chain is built from TRBV5-1 and TRBJ2-5; a weak D match, TRBD1 (6 bases). Trimming cost V 4 bases and J 1 base, with 14 bases left between them. This CDR3 is built from 15 residues. Germline assignment: CDR1 SGHRS and CDR2 YFSETQ.

This clonotype was picked up a small number of times. The V gene is TRBV9, the J gene TRBJ2-1; D may match TRBD1 or TRBD2 (5 bases each). V dropped 4 bases and J dropped 4 bases, with 18 bases sitting between them. This CDR3 has 16 residues. Germline CDR1 is SGDLS and CDR2 is YYNGEE. CDR3 nucleotides: TGTGCCAGCAGCCCCCAGGTAAGGGGACCTTACAATGAGCAGTTCTTC. Its protein is CASSPQVRGPYNEQFF.

The genes are TRBV6-1 and TRBJ1-4; 9 nucleotides match TRBD1. The germline CDR1 and CDR2 sequences are MNHNS and SASEGT. After removal of 4 bases from V and 7 bases from J, the junction contained 7 bases not matched to a gene. CDR3 size: 15 residues. The chain's CDR3 is CASSGNRGRGEKLFF. For the CDR3, the DNA is TGTGCCAGCAGTGGCAACAGGGGGCGCGGTGAAAAACTGTTTTTT.

The V and J genes are TRBV3-1 and TRBJ2-1; D is unclear. Trimming took off 0 bases at V and 5 bases at J, with 8 bases between the two ends. The CDR3 consists of 14 residues. The germline V gene has CDR1 LGHDT and CDR2 YNNKEL (reference sequence). The CDR3 nucleotides read TGTGCCAGCAGCCAAGATCTAAGGGACAATGAGCAGTTCTTC. It specifies CASSQDLRDNEQFF.

This clonotype was observed at least ten times. The junction and the germline gene differ at one end; a read error may be behind it. This chain uses TRBV7-9 with TRBJ1-5, with a weak D call TRBD1 (5 bases). This CDR3 spans 13 amino acids. Germline lookup yields CDR1 SEHNR and CDR2 FQNEAQ (reference sequence). CDR3 bases: TGCGCCAGCAGCTTGTTGGGGGATCAGCCCCAGCATTTT. Protein product: CASSLLGDQPQHF.

The rearrangement joins TRBV7-8 to TRBJ2-2; TRBD2 aligns across 12 bases. V shed 4 bases, J shed 7 bases, and the junction held 10 bases outside the gene matches. The germline CDR1 and CDR2 sequences are SGHVS and FQNEAQ. This CDR3 has 17 residues. In nucleotides, the CDR3 is TGTGCCAGCAGCTCGGGACTAGCGGGCCGACGGGGCGGGGAGCTGTTTTTT. Translating gives CASSSGLAGRRGGELFF.

This clonotype appeared many times. The J gene is TRBJ2-1, the V gene TRBV24-1; D is unresolved. Germline CDR1 is KGHDR and CDR2 is SFDVKD. CDR3 length equals 15 residues. The ends were cut back, 2 bases at V and 0 bases at J, with 7 bases in the middle. The CDR3 loop reads CATSDSLNSYNEQFF. CDR3 sequence (DNA): TGTGCCACCAGTGATTCGCTCAACTCCTACAATGAGCAGTTCTTC.

This chain uses TRBV7-9 with TRBJ1-1; 9 nucleotides line up with TRBD1. The ends lost 5 bases at V and 1 base at J; junction bases unmatched: 5. The germline CDR1 and CDR2 sequences are SEHNR and FQNEAQ (reference sequence). The CDR3 sequence is 15 residues long. The CDR3 coding sequence is TGTGCCAGCAGCGGCCGGGACAGGGAGAACACTGAAGCTTTCTTT. It codes for CASSGRDRENTEAFF.

The chain links TRBV20-1 to TRBJ2-3; 12 nucleotides align to TRBD2. The CDR3 length is 15 residues. V lost 5 bases and J lost 0; bases outside the gene matches: 3. Germline lookup yields CDR1 DFQATT and CDR2 SNEGSKA (reference sequence). Here the CDR3 DNA reads TGCAGTGCTTTGGGGACTAGCGGGAGCACAGATACGCAGTATTTT. Translating it yields CSALGTSGSTDTQYF.

This CDR3 is CASQVSYNSPLHF. The CDR3 DNA sequence: TGTGCCAGCCAGGTTTCCTATAATTCACCCCTCCACTTT. This sequence joins TRBV6-6 and TRBJ1-6; D uncertain. CDR1 and CDR2 from the germline V gene are MNHNY and SVGAGI (reference sequence). The ends were cut back, 8 bases at V and 1 base at J, with 6 bases in the middle. This CDR3 region has 13 residues.